Shown below are 23 T cell receptor beta chains from a single sample sequenced in a study of blood T cell repertoires in COVID-19. Assay: immunoSEQ multiplex PCR; the TCRdb copy retains only in-frame clones and omits some. Of 150,000 or so clones in the sample, around 80% were seen once. The sample taken for sequencing was peripheral blood. Receptors were obtained from a human donor with acute or convalescent COVID-19. The donor label of this sample is uncertain.

The sample holds a few counts of this clone. J is TRBJ2-1 and V is TRBV7-2; possible D gene TRBD2, 5 bases. The germline CDR1 and CDR2 sequences are SGHTA and FQGNSA. Trimming removed 4 bases at V and 6 bases at J, with 13 bases between. The length of the CDR3 is 14 residues. For the CDR3, the DNA is TGTGCCAGCAGCTCTCCTATGGCGGGCAATGAGCAGTTCTTC. Translating gives CASSSPMAGNEQFF.

The V and J genes are TRBV7-9 and TRBJ1-1; a weak D match, TRBD1 (6 bases). CDR3 length: 15 residues. Per the germline V gene, CDR1 is SEHNR and CDR2 is FQNEAQ (reference sequence). Trimming cost V 3 bases and J 1 base, with 12 bases left between them. CDR3 region: CASSLTGTRNTEAFF. The CDR3 DNA sequence: TGTGCCAGCAGCTTGACAGGAACAAGGAACACTGAAGCTTTCTTT.

The chain combines TRBV30 with TRBJ2-7, with TRBD1 identical over 7 bases. The CDR3 sequence is 14 residues long. The J segment lost 4 bases and the V segment lost 2 bases, leaving 8 bases of the junction unmatched. Germline CDR1 GTSNPN, CDR2 SVGIG (reference sequence). The CDR3 protein is CAWSLRTGLYEQYF. CDR3 DNA: TGTGCCTGGAGTCTCCGGACAGGACTTTACGAGCAGTACTTC.

The CDR3 DNA reads as TGTGCCAGCAGCCAAGGGGCGGGGTACGAGCAGTACTTC. Translated, it gives CASSQGAGYEQYF. V gene TRBV3-1 (or the pseudogene TRBV3-2) combines with J gene TRBJ2-7, with a weak D call TRBD2 (6 bases). The V end lost 1 base, the J end lost 4 bases, and 8 bases lay between the germline ends. The CDR3 has 13 amino acids. Germline CDR1 and CDR2: LGHDT and YNNKEL (reference sequence).

Concerning this clone itself: Other DNA sequences from this sample encode an identical CDR3 as well. J is TRBJ1-3 and V is TRBV29-1; no firm D call. The length of the CDR3 is 13 residues. Germline assignment: CDR1 SQVTM and CDR2 ANQGSEA. V lost 1 base and J 0 bases, leaving 4 bases between the germline ends. The CDR3 reads CSVEASSGNTIYF. The CDR3 bases are TGCAGCGTTGAAGCCTCCTCTGGAAACACCATATATTTT.

This chain connects TRBV7-2 to TRBJ1-5; D remains unclear. V was clipped by 5 bases and J by 9 bases, with 14 bases between them. The CDR3 is 13 amino acids. The germline V gene encodes CDR1 SGHTA and CDR2 FQGNSA. The chain's CDR3 is CASSVEGGPPQHF. CDR3 DNA sequence: TGTGCCAGCAGCGTGGAGGGAGGTCCGCCCCAGCATTTT. Based on the CDR3 plus reference TRBV7-2 and TRBJ1-5, the full variable domain is GAGVSQSPSNKVTEKGKDVELRCDPISGHTALYWYRQSLGQGLEFLIYFQGNSAPDKSGLPSDRFSAERTGGSVSTLTIQRTQQEDSAVYLCASSVEGGPPQHFGDGTRLSIL.

The chain uses TRBV19 and TRBJ1-5; unclear D gene. The CDR3 is 14 residues long. The V end was cut by 3 bases, the J end by 6 bases, with 12 bases between. CDR1 and CDR2 from the germline V gene are LNHDA and SQIVND (reference sequence). The CDR3, as DNA: TGTGCCAGTAGTATCGGTCAGCTAGGTCAGCCCCAGCATTTT. Translated: CASSIGQLGQPQHF.

This chain links TRBV6-6 with TRBJ1-1, with a weak D call TRBD1 (6 bases). CDR1 is MNHNY and CDR2 is SVGAGI in the germline V gene (reference sequence). V lost 7 bases and J 5 bases, leaving 17 bases between the germline ends. The CDR3 is made up of 14 amino acids. CDR3 residues: CASTTEGGVTEAFF. As DNA, the CDR3 is TGTGCCAGCACCACCGAAGGGGGAGTAACTGAAGCTTTCTTT.

The chain recombines TRBV6-5 with TRBJ2-3; perhaps TRBD2 as D (6 bases). The V gene's germline CDR1 is MNHEY and CDR2 SVGAGI. This CDR3 has 15 residues. The ends were cut back, 2 bases at V and 4 bases at J, with 13 bases in the middle. The CDR3 region is CASSYRRGFADTQYF. CDR3 coding DNA: TGTGCCAGCAGTTACCGGAGGGGTTTCGCAGATACGCAGTATTTT.

This rearrangement joins TRBV6-2 or TRBV6-3 to TRBJ2-1; TRBD2 matches at 9 bases. The CDR3 is 14 amino acids. After removal of 5 bases from V and 7 bases from J, the junction contained 6 bases not matched to a gene. The germline gives CDR1 MNHEY, CDR2 SVGEGT. The CDR3 bases are TGTGCCAGCAGTGACCCTAGCGGGGCAAATGAGCAGTTCTTC. Amino acid sequence: CASSDPSGANEQFF.

The chain links TRBV5-1 to TRBJ2-7, with TRBD2 matching 11 bases. CDR3 length equals 15 residues. Germline CDR1 reads SGHRS; CDR2 reads YFSETQ. V lost 4 bases and J lost 1; bases outside the gene matches: 4. For the CDR3, the DNA is TGCGCCAGCAGCCCTAGCGGGGGGAAGTCCTACGAGCAGTACTTC. Translated, it gives CASSPSGGKSYEQYF.

The V and J genes are TRBV2 and TRBJ1-5, with TRBD1 matching 10 bases. The V and J ends lost 4 bases and 4 bases, in that order; junction bases with no gene match: 1. Germline loops: CDR1 SNHLY, CDR2 FYNNEI. The CDR3 totals 14 residues. CDR3 amino acids: CASSVDRGNQPQHF. CDR3 coding DNA: TGTGCCAGCAGTGTGGACAGGGGGAATCAGCCCCAGCATTTT.

The chain uses TRBV2 and TRBJ1-6; the D gene is possibly TRBD1 (6 bases). V was cut by 10 bases and J by 0 bases, with 13 bases left in between. Germline V gene sequence: CDR1 SNHLY, CDR2 FYNNEI. The CDR3 length is 15 residues. CDR3 sequence (DNA): TGTGCCATCCCCCAGGGGAGCTCCTATAATTCACCCCTCCACTTT. Translating gives CAIPQGSSYNSPLHF.

The chain employs TRBV20-1 and TRBJ1-1; D uncertain. V was clipped by 3 bases and J by 4 bases, with 9 bases between them. Germline values: CDR1 DFQATT, CDR2 SNEGSKA (reference sequence). The CDR3 extends over 12 amino acids. CDR3 residues: CSASVGGTEAFF. In DNA form, the CDR3 reads TGCAGTGCTAGTGTGGGAGGCACTGAAGCTTTCTTT.

This clone was detected ten times or more. This chain uses TRBV7-9 with TRBJ1-3; D not certain. The CDR3 loop spans 13 amino acids. The V and J ends lost 3 bases and 2 bases respectively, with 5 bases between them. Germline V gives CDR1 SEHNR, CDR2 FQNEAQ (reference sequence). CDR3 region: CASSFETGNTIYF. The CDR3, as DNA: TGTGCCAGCAGCTTTGAGACTGGAAACACCATATATTTT.

The chain recombines TRBV6-5 with TRBJ1-5; tentative D call: TRBD1 (6 bases). V was cut by 7 bases and J by 7 bases, with 14 bases left in between. The CDR3 is 13 residues long. The V gene's germline CDR1 is MNHEY and CDR2 SVGAGI. In DNA, the CDR3 is TGTGCCAGCATCCCTCCTAGGGGGCAGCCCCAGCATTTT. It encodes CASIPPRGQPQHF.

The genes are TRBV3-1 (or the pseudogene TRBV3-2) and TRBJ2-2; D call uncertain. Germline CDR1 reads LGHDT; CDR2 reads YNNKEL (reference sequence). With 2 bases removed from V and 4 bases from J, the gap between germline ends came to 11 bases. The CDR3 spans 15 residues. The chain's CDR3 is CASSQTFMITGELFF. CDR3 DNA: TGTGCCAGCAGCCAAACTTTCATGATCACCGGGGAGCTGTTTTTT.

V and J are TRBV2 and TRBJ1-1; a possible D gene is TRBD1 (5 bases). This CDR3 has 11 residues. Per germline, CDR1 SNHLY and CDR2 FYNNEI. V dropped 6 bases and J dropped 6 bases, with 8 bases sitting between them. CDR3 DNA sequence: TGTGCCAGCAGACGGGGGGCTGAAGCTTTCTTT. Protein sequence: CASRRGAEAFF.

In its sample, this clone was seen many times. The chain employs TRBV3-1 (or the pseudogene TRBV3-2) and TRBJ1-1; 7 nucleotides align to TRBD1. V was clipped by 3 bases and J by 12 bases; unmatched bases: 13. This CDR3 has 14 amino acids. The germline CDR1 and CDR2 sequences are LGHDT and YNNKEL (reference sequence). CDR3 coding DNA: TGTGCCAGCAGCCACCCCCGGACAGGTTCCGCACCTTTCTTT. Its translation is CASSHPRTGSAPFF.

CDR3 region: CASSLIPGQNSPLHF. The DNA for the CDR3 is TGTGCCAGCAGCTTAATCCCAGGGCAGAATTCACCCCTCCACTTT. The chain links TRBV7-2 to TRBJ1-6, with D maybe TRBD1 (5 bases). The V and J ends lost 2 bases and 7 bases respectively, with 12 bases between them. The CDR3 is made up of 15 amino acids. Germline values: CDR1 SGHTA, CDR2 FQGNSA.

V is TRBV25-1 and J is TRBJ1-2; the D is unclear. The CDR3 loop spans 14 amino acids. Germline V gene data show CDR1 as MGHDK and CDR2 as SYGVNS. The ends were cut back, 6 bases at V and 4 bases at J, with 15 bases in the middle. The CDR3 nucleotides are TGTGCCAGCAGCTCCCTGGGCAACTTCTATGGCTACACCTTC. It codes for CASSSLGNFYGYTF.

The chain uses TRBV5-1 and TRBJ1-4, with D perhaps TRBD1 (6 bases). The CDR3 length is 16 residues. Germline CDR1 reads SGHRS; CDR2 reads YFSETQ. Deletions cut 4 bases from V and 4 bases from J, with 17 bases between. The CDR3 is CASSPGQPAYNEKLFF. The CDR3 DNA reads TGCGCCAGCAGCCCAGGACAGCCTGCCTATAATGAAAAACTGTTTTTT.

A word on this clone: Other DNA sequences within the sample encode an identical CDR3. The rearrangement links TRBV30 to TRBJ1-5; D possibly corresponds to TRBD1 (6 bases). With 2 bases removed from V and 4 bases from J, the gap between germline ends came to 9 bases. This CDR3 is built from 13 residues. The germline V gene has CDR1 GTSNPN and CDR2 SVGIG (reference sequence). The CDR3 nucleotides are TGTGCCTGGAGTCCGACAGGTAATCAGCCCCAGCATTTT. Translated: CAWSPTGNQPQHF.